The TCR beta chain under discussion was sequenced for a study of shared T cell receptors in the human thymus. Produced via immunoSEQ multiplex PCR; TCRdb's table is partial and in-frame only. The profile shows hundreds of thousands of clones, roughly 74% of them singletons. Germline V lookup: CDR1 MNHNS, CDR2 SASEGT. After removal of 5 bases from V and 3 bases from J, the junction contained 3 bases not matched to a gene. CDR3 length equals 14 residues. These data were also reused for a study on human thymus T cells. Per that paper: Infants served as donors; they were healthy and Finnish and were having corrective surgery for congenital heart defects. Resected material from corrective heart surgery provided the thymus tissue analysed. In thymic and blood repertoires alike, V and J usage looked biased. The related literature has documented a marked overlap of thymic repertoires among unrelated individuals.

The chain couples TRBV6-1 to TRBJ1-5; TRBD1 agrees at 8 bases. Sequenced material: thymocytes. The TCR originated in a boy younger than two with a congenital heart defect. The CDR3 here is CASSWDRFNQPQHF. CDR3 in DNA: TGTGCCAGCAGTTGGGACAGGTTCAATCAGCCCCAGCATTTT.